This T cell receptor (beta chain) originates from a study of blood T cell repertoires in COVID-19. Libraries were prepared by immunoSEQ multiplex PCR; TCRdb keeps only in-frame clonotypes and omits some of them. The sample has over 100,000 clones, just over 85% seen once; the top ten hold around 4.7%. Germline V gene lookup returns CDR1 LGHNA and CDR2 YNFKEQ. This CDR3 has 12 residues. The V gene lost 5 bases and the J gene lost 6 bases, with 10 bases spanning the gap. The sequenced material came from peripheral blood. The chain uses TRBV4-2 and TRBJ1-1; possible D gene TRBD1, 6 bases. This TCR derives from a man in his forties with acute or convalescent COVID-19. The CDR3 is CASSGGAPEAFF. CDR3 nucleotide sequence: TGTGCCAGCAGCGGGGGGGCACCTGAAGCTTTCTTT.